These T cell receptor beta chains were read from a single sample in a study of blood T cell repertoires in COVID-19. TCRdb's copy holds only in-frame clones and misses some; the assay was immunoSEQ multiplex PCR. Among about 150,000 clones listed, roughly four fifths were seen once. The sample comprised peripheral blood. The receptors originated from a man at least 80 years old with acute or convalescent COVID-19. CDR3s include the opening cysteine and the closing phenylalanine or tryptophan. D genes are given only for firm matches. The size field is filled for only some rows; it gives once, few, many or a size class.

clone size: -; CDR3 length: 16; D gene: TRBD1; J gene: TRBJ1-5; V gene: TRBV5-6; CDR3 DNA: TGTGCCAGCAGCGAGATGGGACAGGGTTCCAATCAGCCCCAGCATTTT; CDR3 protein: CASSEMGQGSNQPQHF
clone size: few; CDR3 length: 15; D gene: TRBD1; J gene: TRBJ1-3; V gene: TRBV11-3; CDR3 DNA: TGTGCCAGCAGCGGTCAAGACAGGGCTGGAAACACCATATATTTT; CDR3 protein: CASSGQDRAGNTIYF
clone size: -; CDR3 length: 13; D gene: -; J gene: TRBJ1-2; V gene: TRBV5-4; CDR3 DNA: TGTGCCAGCAGCCAGGGGAAGGACTATGGCTACACCTTC; CDR3 protein: CASSQGKDYGYTF
clone size: -; CDR3 length: 13; D gene: -; J gene: TRBJ1-2; V gene: TRBV29-1; CDR3 DNA: TGCAGCGTTGGGGGGGGCGGAAACTATGGCTACACCTTC; CDR3 protein: CSVGGGGNYGYTF
clone size: few; CDR3 length: 14; D gene: -; J gene: TRBJ1-5; V gene: TRBV19; CDR3 DNA: TGTGCCAGCCACGAGGCAGGGGTCAATCAGCCCCAGCATTTT; CDR3 protein: CASHEAGVNQPQHF
clone size: -; CDR3 length: 13; D gene: -; J gene: TRBJ2-2; V gene: TRBV19; CDR3 DNA: TGTGCCAGTAGAACTACGAACACCGGGGAGCTGTTTTTT; CDR3 protein: CASRTTNTGELFF
clone size: once; CDR3 length: 18; D gene: TRBD1; J gene: TRBJ1-2; V gene: TRBV29-1; CDR3 DNA: TGCAGCGTTGAAAAGGCCAACAAAGGGGACAGCTCTAACTATGGCTACACCTTC; CDR3 protein: CSVEKANKGDSSNYGYTF
clone size: few; CDR3 length: 15; D gene: -; J gene: TRBJ1-1; V gene: TRBV5-4; CDR3 DNA: TGTGCCAGCAGCTTGGGCCCCGGACAGAACACTGAAGCTTTCTTT; CDR3 protein: CASSLGPGQNTEAFF
clone size: -; CDR3 length: 17; D gene: TRBD2; J gene: TRBJ2-5; V gene: TRBV14; CDR3 DNA: TGTGCCAGCAGCCAATACTTGGGACTAGCGGAACAAGAGACCCAGTACTTC; CDR3 protein: CASSQYLGLAEQETQYF
clone size: -; CDR3 length: 16; D gene: TRBD1; J gene: TRBJ2-1; V gene: TRBV19; CDR3 DNA: TGTGCCAGTAGCCGCACAGGGGCCAGCTCCTACAATGAGCAGTTCTTC; CDR3 protein: CASSRTGASSYNEQFF
clone size: -; CDR3 length: 13; D gene: -; J gene: TRBJ2-2; V gene: TRBV6-5; CDR3 DNA: TGTGCCAGCAGTTTCTATAACACCGGGGAGCTGTTTTTT; CDR3 protein: CASSFYNTGELFF
clone size: few; CDR3 length: 13; D gene: TRBD1; J gene: TRBJ1-2; V gene: TRBV7-9; CDR3 DNA: TGTGCCAGCAGCTTACTGGACAGGGGATCCTACACCTTC; CDR3 protein: CASSLLDRGSYTF
clone size: -; CDR3 length: 13; D gene: -; J gene: TRBJ1-4; V gene: TRBV19; CDR3 DNA: TGTGCCAGTAGTGGCCCAAGAATTGAAAAACTGTTTTTT; CDR3 protein: CASSGPRIEKLFF
clone size: -; CDR3 length: 16; D gene: TRBD1; J gene: TRBJ2-2; V gene: TRBV7-7; CDR3 DNA: TGTGCTAGCAGCCCCGGGACAGGGGTGAACACCGGGGAGCTGTTTTTT; CDR3 protein: CASSPGTGVNTGELFF
clone size: -; CDR3 length: 13; D gene: -; J gene: TRBJ1-2; V gene: TRBV7-2; CDR3 DNA: TGTGCCAGCAGCCCGGACAGAGACTATGGCTACACCTTC; CDR3 protein: CASSPDRDYGYTF
clone size: -; CDR3 length: 16; D gene: -; J gene: TRBJ1-3; V gene: TRBV6-5; CDR3 DNA: TGTGCCAGCAGTTTGTACGGCAGGCTCTCTGGAAACACCATATATTTT; CDR3 protein: CASSLYGRLSGNTIYF
clone size: -; CDR3 length: 15; D gene: TRBD1; J gene: TRBJ1-5; V gene: TRBV5-8; CDR3 DNA: TGTGCCAGCAGCTTGGGACAGGGAAGAGGTCAGCCCCAGCATTTT; CDR3 protein: CASSLGQGRGQPQHF
clone size: few; CDR3 length: 13; D gene: TRBD1; J gene: TRBJ1-2; V gene: TRBV12-3/TRBV12-4; CDR3 DNA: TGTGCCAGCAGTTTGAACAGGGGATATGGCTACACCTTC; CDR3 protein: CASSLNRGYGYTF
clone size: -; CDR3 length: 14; D gene: -; J gene: TRBJ2-7; V gene: TRBV11-2; CDR3 DNA: TGTGCCAGCAGCCCGGGACTCCAACCCTACGAGCAGTACTTC; CDR3 protein: CASSPGLQPYEQYF
clone size: -; CDR3 length: 16; D gene: -; J gene: TRBJ1-3; V gene: TRBV18; CDR3 DNA: TGTGCCAGCTCACCACCAGGCCCAGGGGCGGGAAACACCATATATTTT; CDR3 protein: CASSPPGPGAGNTIYF
clone size: -; CDR3 length: 17; D gene: -; J gene: TRBJ2-1; V gene: TRBV24-1; CDR3 DNA: TGTGCCACCAGTGATTCCAAGGACAGAAGCTCCTACAATGAGCAGTTCTTC; CDR3 protein: CATSDSKDRSSYNEQFF
clone size: -; CDR3 length: 15; D gene: TRBD1; J gene: TRBJ1-3; V gene: TRBV5-1; CDR3 DNA: TGCGCCAGCAGCGCAGGGGGACTCTCTGGAAACACCATATATTTT; CDR3 protein: CASSAGGLSGNTIYF
clone size: -; CDR3 length: 16; D gene: TRBD1; J gene: TRBJ2-6; V gene: TRBV2; CDR3 DNA: TGTGCCATCTCGTCCCGGGACAGCTCTGGGGCCAACGTCCTGACTTTC; CDR3 protein: CAISSRDSSGANVLTF
clone size: -; CDR3 length: 16; D gene: -; J gene: TRBJ1-1; V gene: TRBV4-1; CDR3 DNA: TGCGCCAGCAGCCAAGGGGTGGGGGCACTGAACACTGAAGCTTTCTTT; CDR3 protein: CASSQGVGALNTEAFF
clone size: once; CDR3 length: 16; D gene: TRBD2; J gene: TRBJ2-5; V gene: TRBV11-2; CDR3 DNA: TGTGCCAGCAGCCTGACTAGCGGGCGATATAGGGAGACCCAGTACTTC; CDR3 protein: CASSLTSGRYRETQYF
clone size: once; CDR3 length: 14; D gene: TRBD1; J gene: TRBJ1-4; V gene: TRBV18; CDR3 DNA: TGTGCCAGCTCAACAGGACAGGGTAATGAAAAACTGTTTTTT; CDR3 protein: CASSTGQGNEKLFF
clone size: -; CDR3 length: 16; D gene: -; J gene: TRBJ2-3; V gene: TRBV20-1; CDR3 DNA: TGCAGTGCTAGTTTCGTGGCAGGTTTTAGCACAGATACGCAGTATTTT; CDR3 protein: CSASFVAGFSTDTQYF
clone size: -; CDR3 length: 17; D gene: TRBD1; J gene: TRBJ2-2; V gene: TRBV24-1; CDR3 DNA: TGTGCCACCAGTGATTCAGACAGGGGGCGTTTCACCGGGGAGCTGTTTTTT; CDR3 protein: CATSDSDRGRFTGELFF
clone size: -; CDR3 length: 16; D gene: -; J gene: TRBJ1-3; V gene: TRBV14; CDR3 DNA: TGTGCCAGCAGCCAACTATCATCAGGGTCTGGAAACACCATATATTTT; CDR3 protein: CASSQLSSGSGNTIYF
clone size: -; CDR3 length: 16; D gene: TRBD1; J gene: TRBJ1-1; V gene: TRBV29-1; CDR3 DNA: TGCAGCGTTTACTCACAGGGGGCACGGCTTAGTAAAGAAGCTTTCTTT; CDR3 protein: CSVYSQGARLSKEAFF
clone size: -; CDR3 length: 16; D gene: TRBD1; J gene: TRBJ2-7; V gene: TRBV2; CDR3 DNA: TGTGCCAGCAGCGATCCCGGGACAGGGGGCTACTACGAGCAGTACTTC; CDR3 protein: CASSDPGTGGYYEQYF
clone size: -; CDR3 length: 15; D gene: -; J gene: TRBJ1-3; V gene: TRBV5-6; CDR3 DNA: TGTGCCAGCAGCGCGGTGGACAGCTCTGGAAACACCATATATTTT; CDR3 protein: CASSAVDSSGNTIYF